This TCR beta chain was sequenced during a study of blood T cell repertoires in COVID-19. Some clones are missing from TCRdb's copy, which holds only in-frame ones; the method was immunoSEQ multiplex PCR. Among roughly 290,000 clones listed, around 85% were seen once. This CDR3 is 14 amino acids long. In germline, CDR1 is MDHEN, CDR2 SYDVKM. V dropped 5 bases and J dropped 6; count of bases not matched to a gene: 9. The chain recombines TRBV28 with TRBJ1-2; 7 positions match TRBD1. This clonotype was sampled from a man younger than 45 who had recovered from COVID-19. Sequencing was performed on PBMCs or T cells enriched from blood (not recorded which). Here the CDR3 reads CASSLADRAHGYTF. CDR3 DNA sequence: TGTGCCAGCAGTCTAGCAGACAGGGCCCATGGCTACACCTTC.